The 7 T cell receptor beta chains presented below share a single source sample, sequenced in a study of shared clonotypes between healthy human individuals (dated by TCRdb to about 2020). CD8 naive samples consisted of CD45RO-negative cells that were positively selected for CCR7, yielding a CD45RA+CCR7+ population without TemRA cells. The library was made by the immunoSEQ multiplex PCR assay. Entries here come from immuneACCESS through TCRdb and include only in-frame sequences with V and J called. Some clones fail to appear in such tables; in the studies checked, an unresolved V gene covers under half of the shortfall, and the cause of the remainder is unknown. Within this sample are roughly 2 million clones, with roughly 95% of them counted one time only. The ten most abundant clones make up roughly 1% of the sample. Sequencing input: naive CD8+ T cells sorted from blood. The label giving this sample's cell subset or site can be read as: CD45RA+CCR7+. Receptors originate from a man aged 18 to 30 in good health.

The chain joins TRBV19 to TRBJ1-2; D ambiguous. Germline V gene sequence: CDR1 LNHDA, CDR2 SQIVND (reference sequence). Trimming took off 0 bases at V and 4 bases at J, with 3 bases between the two ends. This CDR3 spans 12 amino acids. The DNA of the CDR3 is TGTGCCAGTAGTATAGATCGCTATGGCTACACCTTC. Translated, it gives CASSIDRYGYTF.

This CDR3 reads CASSLYAAGAVGQQFF. DNA for the CDR3: TGTGCCAGCAGCCTTTATGCTGCGGGGGCCGTGGGGCAGCAGTTCTTC. The V call is TRBV9, the J call TRBJ2-1; a possible D gene is TRBD2 (7 bases). Per germline, CDR1 SGDLS and CDR2 YYNGEE. Deletions cut 4 bases from V and 11 bases from J, with 25 bases between. This CDR3 is built from 16 residues.

The chain employs TRBV27 and TRBJ2-1, with 10 positions matching TRBD2. This CDR3 is built from 17 residues. Trimming cost V 4 bases and J 7 bases; bases outside gene matches: 13. Germline loops: CDR1 MNHEY, CDR2 SMNVEV (reference sequence). The DNA for the CDR3 is TGTGCCAGCAGTTCCCTGGCGGCTCTAGCGGGAGTGAATGAGCAGTTCTTC. As protein: CASSSLAALAGVNEQFF.

The V call is TRBV4-1, the J call TRBJ2-7; 8 bases are shared with TRBD2. This CDR3 comprises 14 residues. Unmatched junction bases numbered 6, after V lost 7 bases and J lost 1 base. Germline CDR1 and CDR2: MGHRA and YSYEKL. CDR3 residues: CASTEERGSYEQYF. Written as DNA, the CDR3 is TGCGCCAGCACCGAAGAGCGGGGGTCCTACGAGCAGTACTTC.

V is TRBV6-6 and J is TRBJ2-1; 10 bases map to TRBD2. The CDR3 consists of 15 residues. Germline lookup yields CDR1 MNHNY and CDR2 SVGAGI (reference sequence). The CDR3 loop is CAYGAGGLSYNEQFF. CDR3 DNA: TGTGCTTACGGAGCGGGAGGGCTAAGTTACAATGAGCAGTTCTTC.

The J gene is TRBJ2-5, the V gene TRBV5-8; a weak D match, TRBD1 (6 bases). Germline-derived CDR1 and CDR2 are SGHTS and YDEGEE. V lost 6 bases and J lost 5, with 20 bases in between. The CDR3 has 15 amino acids. DNA of the CDR3: TGTGCCAGCAACAACCCGTCCGGCAGGGGCGAGACCCAGTACTTC. Protein: CASNNPSGRGETQYF.

A word on this clone: Other DNA sequences in this sample translate to the same CDR3. This chain links TRBV7-9 with TRBJ2-7; D is possibly TRBD2 (5 bases). Germline V gives CDR1 SEHNR, CDR2 FQNEAQ (reference sequence). The CDR3 loop spans 15 amino acids. Trimming pared 4 bases from V and 0 bases from J, leaving 13 bases between. CDR3 sequence: CASSSPRRPSYEQYF. DNA for the CDR3: TGTGCCAGCAGCTCCCCTAGGAGGCCCTCCTACGAGCAGTACTTC.